This T cell receptor (beta chain) originates from a study of CD8+CD57+ T cells in acquired aplastic anemia. Study-wide results and caveats: Between patients and controls, around 31 CD8+ CDR3 sequences were found in common.

Comment on this clonotype: The antigen is unknown.

This CDR3 contains 15 residues. Germline V lookup: CDR1 SGDLS, CDR2 YYNGEE. Trimming pared 3 bases from V and 11 bases from J, leaving 24 bases between. TCR beta VDJ and CDR3 profiles were obtained from a genomic DNA template. TCRdb re-called the reads through MiXCR, storing one row per CDR3 protein. Here the sample spans fewer than 300,000 distinct CDR3 sequences, approximately 82% being singletons. For sequencing, patients were chosen who had shown expansion of CD8+CD57+ cells by flow cytometry. All participating patients were living with severe acquired aplastic anemia. Patients were untreated when blood was sampled.

The sequence came from a human donor with aplastic anemia. The sample was sorted CD4+, CD8+, or CD8+CD57+ T cells (not recorded which) from PBMCs. The V call is TRBV9, the J call TRBJ2-7, with a weak D call TRBD1 (7 bases). The CDR3 loop reads CASSGGVRQGGNKYF. The CDR3 coding sequence is TGTGCCAGCAGCGGCGGGGTCCGACAGGGAGGAAACAAGTACTTC.